These 13 T cell receptor beta chains share one sample of origin, sequenced in a study of CD8+ T cells in alopecia areata. RNA, once extracted, was reverse transcribed into cDNA for use as the sequencing template. The data were produced by immunoSEQ multiplex PCR, yet TCRdb's version contains in-frame clones alone and is incomplete. Of more than 100,000 clones in the sample, about 57% were seen once. The specimen comprised CD4+ T cells sorted from blood, sampled at week 0. The receptors derive from a human donor with alopecia areata.

The V call is TRBV6-5, the J call TRBJ1-5; D remains unclear. CDR3 length: 14 amino acids. The V end was cut by 2 bases, the J end by 0 bases, with 5 bases between. Germline CDR1 is MNHEY and CDR2 is SVGAGI. The CDR3 loop is CASSYRSSNQPQHF. In DNA form, the CDR3 reads TGTGCCAGCAGTTACCGCAGTAGCAATCAGCCCCAGCATTTT.

There are a few counts of this clone. The chain links TRBV30 to TRBJ2-7, with TRBD1 matching 7 bases. CDR1 is GTSNPN and CDR2 is SVGIG in the germline V gene (reference sequence). J was trimmed by 1 base and V by 8 bases; bases with no gene match: 14. This CDR3 is built from 15 residues. The CDR3: CALEVRDRLSYEQYF. CDR3 coding DNA: TGTGCCCTGGAAGTCCGGGACAGATTGTCCTACGAGCAGTACTTC. The complete variable domain, with remaining parts taken from reference TRBV30 and TRBJ2-7, reads SQTIHQWPATLVQPVGSPLSLECTVEGTSNPNLYWYRQAAGRGLQLLFYSVGIGQISSEVPQNLSASRPQDRQFILSSKKLLLSDSGFYLCALEVRDRLSYEQYFGPGTRLTVT.

The chain joins TRBV5-1 to TRBJ2-5, with TRBD1 matching 11 bases. This CDR3 has 16 amino acids. Trimming cost V 7 bases and J 4 bases; bases outside gene matches: 12. Germline CDR1 reads SGHRS; CDR2 reads YFSETQ. CDR3 in amino acids: CASSWTGTGGLETQYF. In DNA form, the CDR3 reads TGCGCCAGCTCCTGGACCGGGACAGGGGGTTTAGAGACCCAGTACTTC.

The chain has TRBV19 and TRBJ1-5, with D possibly matching TRBD1 (6 bases). The CDR3 sequence is 15 residues long. Germline CDR1 is LNHDA and CDR2 is SQIVND (reference sequence). Deletions cut 7 bases from V and 6 bases from J, with 19 bases between. This CDR3 is CASKPSQGLGQPQHF. DNA of the CDR3: TGTGCCAGTAAGCCCTCCCAGGGGCTTGGTCAGCCCCAGCATTTT.

This clone was detected a few times. The V call is TRBV7-2, the J call TRBJ2-5; no clear D gene. This CDR3 is built from 13 residues. Germline CDR1 SGHTA, CDR2 FQGNSA. V shed 1 base and J shed 3 bases, with 6 bases lying between them. CDR3 loop: CASSLGAKETQYF. The DNA for the CDR3 is TGTGCCAGCAGCTTAGGCGCCAAAGAGACCCAGTACTTC. The full variable domain, its missing parts supplied by reference TRBV7-2 and TRBJ2-5, is GAGVSQSPSNKVTEKGKDVELRCDPISGHTALYWYRQSLGQGLEFLIYFQGNSAPDKSGLPSDRFSAERTGGSVSTLTIQRTQQEDSAVYLCASSLGAKETQYFGPGTRLLVL.

CDR3 DNA sequence: TGTGCCAGTTTCAAGTACCAAGAGACCCAGTACTTC. It codes for CASFKYQETQYF. The rearrangement joins TRBV28 to TRBJ2-5; D gene uncertain. CDR1 is MDHEN, CDR2 SYDVKM, per germline. Trimming shortened V by 9 bases and J by 0 bases, and 8 bases separated the two germline ends. The CDR3 spans 12 residues.

The rearrangement links TRBV29-1 to TRBJ1-3, with D hard to call. The CDR3 consists of 12 residues. The V gene lost 4 bases and the J gene lost 5 bases, with 9 bases spanning the gap. Germline V CDR1 and CDR2: SQVTM, ANQGSEA. CDR3 in amino acids: CSVGDARNTIYF. Here the CDR3 DNA reads TGCAGCGTTGGAGACGCGAGAAACACCATATATTTT.

V and J are TRBV5-4 and TRBJ1-2; perhaps TRBD1 as D (6 bases). With 1 base removed from V and 4 bases from J, the gap between germline ends came to 23 bases. The CDR3 sequence is 18 residues long. Germline CDR1 and CDR2: SGHNT and YYREEE (reference sequence). This CDR3 is CASSLFPQGITRPYGYTF. CDR3 DNA: TGTGCCAGCAGCTTGTTTCCTCAGGGGATCACACGGCCCTATGGCTACACCTTC.

The gene calls are TRBV30 and TRBJ1-2, with TRBD1 identical over 10 bases. CDR1 is GTSNPN, CDR2 SVGIG, per germline (reference sequence). Trimming removed 0 bases from V and 7 bases from J; junction bases left unmatched: 5. The CDR3 covers 14 residues. In DNA form, the CDR3 reads TGTGCCTGGAGTGTAACCGGGACAGGGGTTGGCTACACCTTC. It codes for CAWSVTGTGVGYTF. Drawing the rest from reference TRBV30 and TRBJ1-2, the complete variable domain is SQTIHQWPATLVQPVGSPLSLECTVEGTSNPNLYWYRQAAGRGLQLLFYSVGIGQISSEVPQNLSASRPQDRQFILSSKKLLLSDSGFYLCAWSVTGTGVGYTFGSGTRLTVV.

Only a few counts were recorded for this clone. The genes are TRBV7-3 and TRBJ1-3; D may be TRBD1 (5 bases). Germline V gene sequence: CDR1 SGHTA, CDR2 FQGTGA. V lost 6 bases and J lost 8, with 14 bases in between. The CDR3 has 13 residues. In nucleotides, the CDR3 is TGTGCCAGCAGTGGGGACGGTGGTTACACCATATATTTT. Residues: CASSGDGGYTIYF.

This sequence joins TRBV2 and TRBJ2-2, with TRBD1 matching 12 bases. The CDR3 contains 16 residues. Germline lookup yields CDR1 SNHLY and CDR2 FYNNEI. V gave up 3 bases and J gave up 6 bases; unmatched junction bases: 5. The CDR3 region is CASSEGGTGGAGELFF. CDR3 DNA: TGTGCCAGCAGTGAGGGCGGGACAGGGGGCGCCGGGGAGCTGTTTTTT.

The chain carries TRBV2 and TRBJ2-7; 8 bases are shared with TRBD1. CDR1 and CDR2 (germline): SNHLY, FYNNEI. With 6 bases clipped from V and 12 bases from J, the junction kept 10 bases outside the gene matches. The CDR3 contains 12 residues. CDR3 residues: CASSPRTGRTYF. The CDR3 DNA is TGTGCCAGCAGCCCACGGACAGGGAGGACGTACTTC.

This clone has a single count. The rearrangement uses TRBV4-1 and TRBJ2-1, with 7 bases that match TRBD2. With 2 bases clipped from V and 10 bases from J, the junction kept 11 bases outside the gene matches. The CDR3 consists of 15 residues. The germline V gene encodes CDR1 MGHRA and CDR2 YSYEKL. The CDR3 DNA follows: TGCGCCAGCAGCCAACCCGGGACTACCCGAAGGGAGCAGTTCTTC. Its protein product is CASSQPGTTRREQFF.